Below are 20 T cell receptor beta chains sequenced from a single sample in a study of T cell repertoires in aging, cancer and after chemotherapy. The template was genomic DNA from peripheral blood, not RNA. Rearranged V-D-J TRB sequences were amplified with a mixed TRB-A/B primer pool. TCRdb re-called the multiplex PCR reads with MiXCR, one entry per CDR3 protein. The sample has some 5,200 distinct CDR3 sequences; roughly 27% are singletons. Input material: blood. The origin of the receptors is a human donor in good health.

This clonotype is categorized as medium-sized. Written as DNA, the CDR3 is TGTGCCAGCAGCTTGGTTCAGGGCTCCTACGAGCAGTACTTC. Encoded protein: CASSLVQGSYEQYF. This chain links TRBV5-5 with TRBJ2-7; TRBD1 might be the D (5 bases). This CDR3 is built from 14 residues. Between the trimmed V and J ends, which lost 0 bases and 0 bases, there was a span of 7 bases. From germline, CDR1 is SGHKS and CDR2 YYEKEE (reference sequence).

The chain joins TRBV6-4 to TRBJ2-7; the match to TRBD2 covers 11 bases. The germline CDR1 and CDR2 sequences are MRHNA and SNTAGT. Unmatched junction bases numbered 7, after V lost 6 bases and J lost 3 bases. This CDR3 spans 15 amino acids. For the CDR3, the DNA is TGTGCCAGCAGCGTACTAGCGGGAGATCACTACGAGCAGTACTTC. Translation gives CASSVLAGDHYEQYF.

By sample fraction, this clonotype is large. The chain links TRBV5-6 to TRBJ2-7; 8 nucleotides line up with TRBD1. In germline, CDR1 is SGHDT, CDR2 YYEEEE. The CDR3 totals 12 residues. The trim removed 0 bases at V and 13 bases at J, leaving 6 bases unmatched. CDR3 residues: CASSLGDRFFYF. In DNA, the CDR3 is TGTGCCAGCAGCTTGGGGGACAGGTTTTTCTACTTC.

Regarding this clonotype: A read error may be the cause here, since a much bigger clone is one base away. The chain joins TRBV27 to TRBJ2-3; D gene unclear. Per the germline V gene, CDR1 is MNHEY and CDR2 is SMNVEV (reference sequence). This CDR3 spans 13 amino acids. The ends were cut back, 10 bases at V and 4 bases at J, with 15 bases in the middle. The DNA for the CDR3 is TGTGCCATCAGCCACACACTCCCAGATACGCAGTATTTT. Translation: CAISHTLPDTQYF.

Judged by abundance, this clonotype is medium-sized (0.01 to 0.1%). J is TRBJ2-3 and V is TRBV27; 7 positions match TRBD1. With 7 bases clipped from V and 1 base from J, the junction kept 5 bases outside the gene matches. The CDR3 runs to 14 residues. Germline V gene lookup returns CDR1 MNHEY and CDR2 SMNVEV (reference sequence). The CDR3 sequence: CASTTQGRTDTQYF. CDR3 in DNA: TGTGCCAGCACTACACAGGGGCGCACAGATACGCAGTATTTT.

The chain has TRBV14 and TRBJ2-5; the match to TRBD1 covers 9 bases. J lost 5 bases, V lost 6 bases, and 7 bases had no gene match. Germline CDR1 and CDR2: SGHDN and FVKESK. The CDR3 covers 14 residues. The CDR3 region is CASRGTGIGETQYF. CDR3 DNA: TGTGCCAGCAGAGGGACAGGGATTGGGGAGACCCAGTACTTC.

By frequency in the sample, this clonotype is medium-sized. V and J are TRBV18 and TRBJ1-4; perhaps TRBD1 as D (5 bases). The CDR3 is 15 amino acids. Germline CDR1 reads KGHSH; CDR2 reads LQKENI. Deletions cut 0 bases from V and 5 bases from J, with 10 bases between. For the CDR3, the DNA is TGTGCCAGCTCACCACCGGGGACTAGAAATGAAAAACTGTTTTTT. Translated, it gives CASSPPGTRNEKLFF.

A note on this clonotype: This may come from a read error, since a much larger clone is one base off. This chain links TRBV5-4 with TRBJ1-4; a possible D gene is TRBD1 (5 bases). Trimming stripped 4 bases from V and 10 bases from J, with 14 bases between. Per the germline V gene, CDR1 is SGHNT and CDR2 is YYREEE (reference sequence). The CDR3 extends over 13 amino acids. The CDR3 reads CASSPGPDGKLFF. The CDR3, as DNA: TGTGCCAGCAGCCCGGGACCGGATGGAAAACTGTTTTTT.

This chain joins TRBV5-6 and TRBJ1-1, with D perhaps TRBD1 (5 bases). The CDR3 has 18 residues. Per germline, CDR1 SGHDT and CDR2 YYEEEE. The germline V and J ends were trimmed by 4 bases and 5 bases, with 27 bases remaining between them. CDR3 in amino acids: CASSAGGWDGYRGTEAFF. The CDR3 bases are TGTGCCAGCAGCGCGGGGGGGTGGGACGGATACAGAGGGACTGAAGCTTTCTTT.

This sequence joins TRBV12-3 or TRBV12-4 and TRBJ1-2; possibly TRBD1 for D (5 bases). Trimming took 6 bases from V and 2 from J, leaving 22 bases between them. CDR3 length equals 17 residues. The CDR3 region is CASSRGQWGRANYGYTF. The DNA of the CDR3 is TGTGCCAGCAGCCGTGGGCAGTGGGGGAGGGCGAACTATGGCTACACCTTC.

As concerns this clonotype: One base away lies a much larger clone, so this may be a sequencing read error. The V and J genes are TRBV19 and TRBJ1-1; no clear D gene. The CDR3 runs to 15 residues. Looked up from germline, CDR1 is LNHDA and CDR2 is SQIVND (reference sequence). V gave up 7 bases and J gave up 0 bases, with 15 bases separating them. In DNA, the CDR3 is TGTGCCAGTATCCTGGGATACGGGGTGAACACTGAAGCTTTCTTT. Protein sequence: CASILGYGVNTEAFF.

In this sample, this clonotype is medium-sized. V gene TRBV30 combines with J gene TRBJ1-5; tentatively, D is TRBD1 (6 bases). V was cut by 2 bases and J by 7 bases, with 12 bases left in between. The V gene's germline CDR1 is GTSNPN and CDR2 SVGIG (reference sequence). The CDR3 has 13 residues. In DNA form, the CDR3 reads TGTGCCTGGAGTCCCCTGGACAGACAGCCCCAGCATTTT. Protein product: CAWSPLDRQPQHF.

The chain carries TRBV24-1 and TRBJ1-5, with 10 positions matching TRBD1. Germline CDR1 KGHDR, CDR2 SFDVKD. CDR3 length: 16 amino acids. V shed 4 bases, J shed 0 bases, and the junction held 2 bases outside the gene matches. The CDR3 loop is CATSERTGGSNQPQHF. In DNA form, the CDR3 reads TGTGCCACCAGTGAAAGGACAGGGGGTAGCAATCAGCCCCAGCATTTT.

In this sample, this clonotype is medium-sized. This chain links TRBV19 with TRBJ2-5; D remains ambiguous. The CDR3 runs 11 residues. Between the trimmed V and J ends, which lost 5 bases and 2 bases, there was a span of 3 bases. The germline V gene encodes CDR1 LNHDA and CDR2 SQIVND (reference sequence). The CDR3 nucleotides read TGTGCCAGTAGTGTTCAAGAGACCCAGTACTTC. It specifies CASSVQETQYF.

In its sample, this clonotype is medium-sized. The rearrangement uses TRBV5-5 and TRBJ1-2, with D unclear. CDR1 and CDR2 (germline): SGHKS, YYEKEE (reference sequence). This CDR3 is built from 14 residues. With 4 bases removed from V and 5 bases from J, the gap between germline ends came to 15 bases. For the CDR3, the DNA is TGTGCCAGCAGCCCGGACGGGTCGGGATATGGCTACACCTTC. It yields the protein CASSPDGSGYGYTF.

Relative to its sample, this clonotype is medium-sized. The rearrangement uses TRBV29-1 and TRBJ2-7, with TRBD2 as a possible D gene (6 bases). This CDR3 is built from 14 residues. The V gene lost 6 bases and the J gene lost 0 bases, with 15 bases spanning the gap. CDR1 SQVTM and CDR2 ANQGSEA come from the germline V gene. The CDR3 DNA reads TGCAGCGTAAGTAGCGGATTAGCCTCCTACGAGCAGTACTTC. The encoded protein is CSVSSGLASYEQYF.

The chain has TRBV25-1 and TRBJ2-1; 14 bases fit TRBD2. The CDR3 totals 17 residues. Per the germline V gene, CDR1 is MGHDK and CDR2 is SYGVNS. The junction had 5 bases not matched to a gene; V was cut back by 3 bases and J by 4 bases. CDR3 nucleotide sequence: TGTGCCAGCAGTGAGACTAGCGGGAGGGCGCCTTACAATGAGCAGTTCTTC. This codes for CASSETSGRAPYNEQFF.

This clonotype is labeled medium-sized. The rearrangement links TRBV6-5 to TRBJ2-1, with a weak D call TRBD2 (5 bases). V was clipped by 2 bases and J by 7 bases, with 15 bases between them. Germline V lookup: CDR1 MNHEY, CDR2 SVGAGI. The CDR3 is 15 amino acids. The CDR3 loop is CASSYGTGKENEQFF. CDR3 nucleotide sequence: TGTGCCAGCAGTTACGGAACGGGGAAAGAAAATGAGCAGTTCTTC.

The chain carries TRBV5-1 and TRBJ1-2, with 11 nucleotides matching TRBD1. The CDR3 has 15 residues. Germline V lookup: CDR1 SGHRS, CDR2 YFSETQ. J gave up 5 bases and V 7 bases, and 10 bases lay outside the gene matches. The CDR3 DNA sequence: TGCGCCAGCTTGGGACCGGGACAGGGGGATTATGGCTACACCTTC. Translated: CASLGPGQGDYGYTF.

This clonotype is judged medium-sized. The chain is built from TRBV7-6 and TRBJ2-3; D may be TRBD1 (6 bases). Deletions cut 5 bases from V and 1 base from J, with 13 bases between. Germline values: CDR1 SGHVS, CDR2 FNYEAQ. This CDR3 comprises 15 residues. CDR3 amino acids: CASSGRGQGTDTQYF. Here the CDR3 DNA reads TGTGCCAGCAGCGGCAGGGGCCAAGGCACAGATACGCAGTATTTT.